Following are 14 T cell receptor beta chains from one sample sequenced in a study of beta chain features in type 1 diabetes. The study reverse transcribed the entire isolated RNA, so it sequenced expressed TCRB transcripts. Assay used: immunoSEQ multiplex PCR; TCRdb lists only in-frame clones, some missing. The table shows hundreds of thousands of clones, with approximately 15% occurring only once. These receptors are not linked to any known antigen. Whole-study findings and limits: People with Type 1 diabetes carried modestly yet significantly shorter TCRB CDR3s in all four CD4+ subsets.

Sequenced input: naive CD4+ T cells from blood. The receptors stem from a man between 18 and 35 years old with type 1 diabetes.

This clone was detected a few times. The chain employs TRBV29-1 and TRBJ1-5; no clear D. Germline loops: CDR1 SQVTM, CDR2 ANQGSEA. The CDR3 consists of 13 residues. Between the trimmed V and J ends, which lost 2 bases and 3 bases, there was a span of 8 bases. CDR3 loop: CSVEPSPNQPQHF. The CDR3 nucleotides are TGCAGCGTTGAACCCAGTCCCAATCAGCCCCAGCATTTT. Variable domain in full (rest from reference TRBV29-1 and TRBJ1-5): SAVISQKPSRDICQRGTSLTIQCQVDSQVTMMFWYRQQPGQSLTLIATANQGSEATYESGFVIDKFPISRPNLTFSTLTVSNMSPEDSSIYLCSVEPSPNQPQHFGDGTRLSIL.

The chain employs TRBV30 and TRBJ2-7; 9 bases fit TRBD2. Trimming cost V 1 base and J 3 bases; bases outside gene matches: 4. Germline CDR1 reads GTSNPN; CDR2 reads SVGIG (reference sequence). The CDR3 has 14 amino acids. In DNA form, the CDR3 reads TGTGCCTGGAGTGCCACTAGCGGGTACTACGAGCAGTACTTC. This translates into CAWSATSGYYEQYF.

CDR3 sequence (DNA): TGTGCCAGCAGTTTGAGCGGGACTAGCGCCCCTCAGTACTTC. This translates into CASSLSGTSAPQYF. The chain couples TRBV27 to TRBJ2-7; 10 positions agree with TRBD2. The CDR3 has 14 residues. The V gene end was trimmed by 3 bases and the J gene end by 10 bases; junction bases not matched to a gene: 9. Per germline, CDR1 MNHEY and CDR2 SMNVEV (reference sequence).

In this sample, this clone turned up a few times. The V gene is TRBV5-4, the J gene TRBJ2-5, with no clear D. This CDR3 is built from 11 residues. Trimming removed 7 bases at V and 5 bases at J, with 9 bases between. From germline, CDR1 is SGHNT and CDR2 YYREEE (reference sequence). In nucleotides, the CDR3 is TGTGCCAGCCTCCACGAGGAGACCCAGTACTTC. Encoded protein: CASLHEETQYF.

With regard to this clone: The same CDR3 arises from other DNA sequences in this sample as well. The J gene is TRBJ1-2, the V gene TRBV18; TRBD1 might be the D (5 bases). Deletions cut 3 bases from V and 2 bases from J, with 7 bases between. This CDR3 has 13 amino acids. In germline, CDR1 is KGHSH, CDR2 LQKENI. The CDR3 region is CASSPDRNYGYTF. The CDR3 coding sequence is TGTGCCAGCTCACCTGACAGAAACTATGGCTACACCTTC.

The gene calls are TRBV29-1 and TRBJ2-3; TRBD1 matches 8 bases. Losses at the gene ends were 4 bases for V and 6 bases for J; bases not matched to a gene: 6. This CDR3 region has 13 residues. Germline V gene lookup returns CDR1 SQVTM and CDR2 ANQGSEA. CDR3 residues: CSVGPQGVDTQYF. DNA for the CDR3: TGCAGCGTTGGCCCACAGGGGGTCGATACGCAGTATTTT.

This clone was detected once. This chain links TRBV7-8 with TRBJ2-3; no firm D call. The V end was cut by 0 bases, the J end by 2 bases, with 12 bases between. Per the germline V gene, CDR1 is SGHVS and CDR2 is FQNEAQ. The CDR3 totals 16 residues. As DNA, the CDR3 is TGTGCCAGCAGCTTAGCGCGGCTAGATGTCACAGATACGCAGTATTTT. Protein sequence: CASSLARLDVTDTQYF.

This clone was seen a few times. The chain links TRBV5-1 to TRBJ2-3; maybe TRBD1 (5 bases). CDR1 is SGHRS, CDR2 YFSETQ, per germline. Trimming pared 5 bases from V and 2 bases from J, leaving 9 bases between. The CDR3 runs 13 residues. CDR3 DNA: TGCGCCAGCAGACAGGAAATCACAGATACGCAGTATTTT. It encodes CASRQEITDTQYF.

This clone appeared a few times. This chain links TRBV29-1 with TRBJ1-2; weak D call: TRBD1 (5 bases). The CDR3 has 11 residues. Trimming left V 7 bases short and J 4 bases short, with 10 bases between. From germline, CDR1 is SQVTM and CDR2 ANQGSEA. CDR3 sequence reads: CSARTPYGYTF. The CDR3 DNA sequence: TGCAGCGCCCGGACACCCTATGGCTACACCTTC.

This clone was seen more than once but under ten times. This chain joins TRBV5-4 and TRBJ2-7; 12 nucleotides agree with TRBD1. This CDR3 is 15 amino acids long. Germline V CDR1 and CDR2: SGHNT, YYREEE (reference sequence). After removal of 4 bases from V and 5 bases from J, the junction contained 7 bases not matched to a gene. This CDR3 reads CASSGGGQGAHEQYF. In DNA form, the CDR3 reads TGTGCCAGCAGCGGCGGGGGACAGGGGGCCCACGAGCAGTACTTC.

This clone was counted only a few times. The CDR3: CASSIQGWNSPLHF. The CDR3 region has the DNA TGTGCCAGCAGCATACAGGGGTGGAATTCACCCCTCCACTTT. This chain connects TRBV9 to TRBJ1-6, with 7 bases fitting TRBD1. Germline CDR1 reads SGDLS; CDR2 reads YYNGEE. Germline trimming cut 4 bases from V and 7 bases from J; bases unmatched to any gene: 5. CDR3 size: 14 residues.

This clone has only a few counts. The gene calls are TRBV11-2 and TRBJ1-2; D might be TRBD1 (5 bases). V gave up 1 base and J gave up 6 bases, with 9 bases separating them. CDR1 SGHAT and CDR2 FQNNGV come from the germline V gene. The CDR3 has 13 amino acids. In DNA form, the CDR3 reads TGTGCCAGCAGCTTAGCTCGGGGGGATGGCTACACCTTC. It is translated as CASSLARGDGYTF.

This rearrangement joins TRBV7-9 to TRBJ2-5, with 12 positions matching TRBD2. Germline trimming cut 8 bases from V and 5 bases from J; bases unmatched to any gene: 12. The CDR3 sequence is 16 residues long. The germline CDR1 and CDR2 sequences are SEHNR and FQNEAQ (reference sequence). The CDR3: CASRPSGRASWETQYF. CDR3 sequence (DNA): TGTGCCAGCCGACCTAGCGGGAGGGCCTCATGGGAGACCCAGTACTTC.

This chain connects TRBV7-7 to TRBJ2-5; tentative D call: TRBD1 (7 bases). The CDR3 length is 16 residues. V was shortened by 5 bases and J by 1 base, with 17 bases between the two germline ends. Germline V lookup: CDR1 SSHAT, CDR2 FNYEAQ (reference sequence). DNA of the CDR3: TGTGCCAGCAGCCCGCGGGACAGCCTCTTCCAAGAGACCCAGTACTTC. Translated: CASSPRDSLFQETQYF.